These 5 T cell receptor beta chains came from one sample sequenced in a study of glioma-infiltrating T cells. Using RNA template, CDR3s of TCR alpha and beta were amplified with iRepertoire arm-PCR. TCRdb reprocessed the multiplex PCR reads with MiXCR, giving one entry per CDR3 protein. The top ten hold 20% to 25% of the sample, which has 150,000 to 200,000 distinct CDR3 sequences, around 30% seen once. Sample: glioma tissue, nonneoplastic brain tissue, or PBMCs (not recorded which). These TCRs come from a human donor with low-grade glioma or glioblastoma, undergoing nonglioma brain surgery, or in good health (not recorded which).

Notes on this clonotype: A much larger clone lies a single base off, so this may be a read error. This chain connects TRBV19 to TRBJ2-5; D remains unclear. The CDR3 totals 13 residues. Germline lookup yields CDR1 LNHDA and CDR2 SQIVND (reference sequence). The CDR3 reads CASSGPLQEAQYF. The CDR3 DNA sequence: TGTGCCAGTAGTGGGCCTCTCCAAGAGGCCCAGTACTTC.

To note about this clonotype: A much larger clone is a single base away; this may be a read error. CDR3 region: CASSLEQFHEAFF. DNA of the CDR3: TGTGCCAGCAGCTTAGAACAGTTCCATGAAGCTTTCTTT. The chain uses TRBV7-9 and TRBJ1-1; D uncertain. Trimming took 1 base from V and 7 from J, leaving 10 bases between them. The CDR3 has 13 amino acids. The germline V gene has CDR1 SEHNR and CDR2 FQNEAQ (reference sequence).

This clonotype was detected a few times. This may stem from a read error, because a much larger clone lies one nucleotide away. The rearrangement links TRBV7-2 to TRBJ1-4, with 8 positions matching TRBD1. In germline, CDR1 is SGHTA, CDR2 FQGNSA. The CDR3 consists of 16 residues. V lost 5 bases and J lost 4; bases outside the gene matches: 9. DNA of the CDR3: TGTGCCAGCAGCACAGGTCGGACAGGGCGTAATGAAAAACTGTTTTTT. This sequence encodes CASSTGRTGRNEKLFF.

V and J are TRBV7-3 and TRBJ2-1, with 7 bases that match TRBD2. The germline V gene encodes CDR1 SGHTA and CDR2 FQGTGA. Trimming at V came to 5 bases and at J to 7 bases, leaving 11 bases not matched to a gene. This CDR3 spans 15 amino acids. CDR3: CASSHRLAAWNEQFF. In DNA form, the CDR3 reads TGTGCCAGCAGCCACCGACTAGCAGCATGGAATGAGCAGTTCTTC.

The chain uses TRBV29-1 and TRBJ1-1; D gene uncertain. This CDR3 region has 14 residues. The ends were cut back, 1 base at V and 1 base at J, with 10 bases in the middle. Germline CDR1 and CDR2: SQVTM and ANQGSEA. The CDR3 region is CSVEALVRNTEAFF. The CDR3 DNA follows: TGCAGCGTTGAAGCCCTAGTACGGAACACTGAAGCTTTCTTT.